What follows are 20 T cell receptor beta chains derived from one specimen sequenced in a study of identifying expanded T cells in peripheral blood. Some clones are missing from TCRdb's copy, which holds only in-frame ones; the method was immunoSEQ multiplex PCR. This sample has around 56,000 clones, with about four fifths found just once. Sequenced input: blood. The receptors originated from a person between 18 and 75 years old in good health.

The chain uses TRBV29-1 and TRBJ1-4; perhaps TRBD1 as D (5 bases). Germline V lookup: CDR1 SQVTM, CDR2 ANQGSEA. This CDR3 is 13 amino acids long. V lost 4 bases, J lost 8 bases, and 14 bases lay in between. Written as DNA, the CDR3 is TGCAGCGTTGTAGTGGCCTCAGGGGAAAAACTGTTTTTT. Protein: CSVVVASGEKLFF.

The gene calls are TRBV11-2 and TRBJ1-2, with a weak D call TRBD1 (5 bases). V lost 1 base, J lost 8 bases, and 5 bases lay in between. CDR1 is SGHAT, CDR2 FQNNGV, per germline. The CDR3 spans 11 residues. The CDR3 loop is CASSLGGGYTF. The CDR3 bases are TGTGCCAGCAGCTTAGGGGGCGGCTACACCTTC.

The chain links TRBV7-2 to TRBJ1-5; TRBD1 is a possible D gene (6 bases). This CDR3 is 14 amino acids long. V lost 5 bases and J 7 bases, leaving 15 bases between the germline ends. Germline lookup yields CDR1 SGHTA and CDR2 FQGNSA. CDR3 region: CASSPQGKVQPQHF. DNA for the CDR3: TGTGCCAGCAGCCCACAGGGAAAGGTCCAGCCCCAGCATTTT.

The V call is TRBV28, the J call TRBJ2-5; D gene uncertain. This CDR3 region has 12 residues. V dropped 5 bases and J dropped 4 bases, with 8 bases sitting between them. From germline, CDR1 is MDHEN and CDR2 SYDVKM. CDR3 protein: CASSLLGETQYF. The CDR3 DNA sequence: TGTGCCAGCAGTCTCCTAGGAGAGACCCAGTACTTC.

The rearrangement uses TRBV6-6 and TRBJ1-4; D unresolved. With 9 bases removed from V and 4 bases from J, the gap between germline ends came to 12 bases. The CDR3 length is 13 residues. Germline-derived CDR1 and CDR2 are MNHNY and SVGAGI (reference sequence). CDR3 in amino acids: CASTGSFNEKLFF. The CDR3 DNA follows: TGTGCCAGTACCGGGTCGTTTAATGAAAAACTGTTTTTT.

The J gene is TRBJ2-5, the V gene TRBV2; no clear D gene. This CDR3 comprises 15 residues. Germline V gene sequence: CDR1 SNHLY, CDR2 FYNNEI. V was shortened by 2 bases and J by 1 base, with 11 bases between the two germline ends. The CDR3 here is CASSESGVPQETQYF. In DNA form, the CDR3 reads TGTGCCAGCAGTGAAAGTGGGGTCCCCCAAGAGACCCAGTACTTC.

The chain combines TRBV7-9 with TRBJ2-7; no firm D call. The CDR3 has 13 amino acids. Germline V gene sequence: CDR1 SEHNR, CDR2 FQNEAQ (reference sequence). Between the trimmed V and J ends, which lost 7 bases and 3 bases, there was a span of 13 bases. The chain's CDR3 is CASTTGRSYEQYF. CDR3 nucleotides: TGTGCCAGCACCACGGGTCGAAGCTACGAGCAGTACTTC.

The CDR3, as DNA: TGTGCCACCAGCAGAGGAGGGGCGTCGGATGAGCAGTTCTTC. This gives the protein CATSRGGASDEQFF. The chain couples TRBV15 to TRBJ2-1, with D perhaps given as TRBD1 or TRBD2 (5 bases each). Looked up from germline, CDR1 is LNHNV and CDR2 is YYDKDF (reference sequence). V was shortened by 1 base and J by 8 bases, with 12 bases between the two germline ends. This CDR3 has 14 residues.

This rearrangement joins TRBV9 to TRBJ2-2; 10 nucleotides match TRBD1. Germline-derived CDR1 and CDR2 are SGDLS and YYNGEE. The ends lost 2 bases at V and 7 bases at J; junction bases unmatched: 2. The CDR3 runs 14 residues. The CDR3 bases are TGTGCCAGCAGCGTCCGGACAGGGGGCGGGGAGCTGTTTTTT. This gives the protein CASSVRTGGGELFF.

In this sample, this clone turned up a few times. The CDR3 DNA follows: TGTGCCTGGAGTGTGGGGGGTTTGATCAATCAGCCCCAGCATTTT. Residues: CAWSVGGLINQPQHF. V usage is TRBV30 and J usage is TRBJ1-5; D perhaps matches TRBD1 (5 bases). CDR1 and CDR2 (germline): GTSNPN, SVGIG (reference sequence). The CDR3 covers 15 residues. The V end was cut by 0 bases, the J end by 3 bases, with 12 bases between.

The chain employs TRBV6-1 and TRBJ1-5; 7 nucleotides match TRBD1. The CDR3 is 14 amino acids. V shed 8 bases, J shed 7 bases, and the junction held 11 bases outside the gene matches. From germline, CDR1 is MNHNS and CDR2 SASEGT. The CDR3 bases are TGTGCCAGCGGAAAAGGGACAGTTGAGCAGCCCCAGCATTTT. Translated: CASGKGTVEQPQHF.

The chain carries TRBV5-1 and TRBJ2-3; 10 nucleotides align to TRBD2. The CDR3 length is 16 residues. The trim removed 2 bases at V and 1 base at J, leaving 4 bases unmatched. Germline loops: CDR1 SGHRS, CDR2 YFSETQ. This CDR3 is CASSLGAGGRTDTQYF. The CDR3 bases are TGCGCCAGCAGCTTAGGAGCGGGGGGGCGCACAGATACGCAGTATTTT.

In this sample, this clone turned up a few times. V is TRBV25-1 and J is TRBJ2-3, with D possibly being TRBD1 (6 bases). Germline V lookup: CDR1 MGHDK, CDR2 SYGVNS. This CDR3 has 14 residues. The germline V and J ends were trimmed by 6 bases and 4 bases, with 14 bases remaining between them. The CDR3 loop is CASSPTGGSDTQYF. The CDR3 DNA reads TGTGCCAGCAGCCCGACAGGAGGTTCAGATACGCAGTATTTT.

The chain links TRBV7-2 to TRBJ2-3; D not certain. Looked up from germline, CDR1 is SGHTA and CDR2 is FQGNSA. The CDR3 is made up of 12 amino acids. With 8 bases removed from V and 2 bases from J, the gap between germline ends came to 8 bases. CDR3 sequence reads: CASVGFTDTQYF. The CDR3 DNA reads TGTGCCAGCGTGGGGTTCACAGATACGCAGTATTTT.

The rearrangement joins TRBV9 to TRBJ2-7, with 7 bases that match TRBD1. The CDR3 is 13 amino acids. The J segment lost 5 bases and the V segment lost 4 bases, leaving 6 bases of the junction unmatched. Germline CDR1 and CDR2: SGDLS and YYNGEE. The CDR3 reads CASSPIDRDEQYF. The CDR3 nucleotides are TGTGCCAGCAGCCCGATTGACAGGGACGAGCAGTACTTC.

The sample holds a few counts of this clone. This chain uses TRBV29-1 with TRBJ2-7; 8 bases are shared with TRBD1. This CDR3 is 13 amino acids long. Germline CDR1 and CDR2: SQVTM and ANQGSEA. The junction had 4 bases not matched to a gene; V was cut back by 6 bases and J by 0 bases. CDR3 sequence reads: CSVGQGSSYEQYF. In DNA form, the CDR3 reads TGCAGCGTCGGACAGGGATCCTCCTACGAGCAGTACTTC.

V gene TRBV18 combines with J gene TRBJ1-2, with TRBD1 matching 7 bases. The CDR3 has 13 amino acids. V was clipped by 4 bases and J by 6 bases; unmatched bases: 5. The germline V gene encodes CDR1 KGHSH and CDR2 LQKENI. The CDR3 region has the DNA TGTGCCAGCTCACTGACAGGGCTCGATGGCTACACCTTC. This gives the protein CASSLTGLDGYTF.

The chain couples TRBV19 to TRBJ1-2, with TRBD1 as a possible D gene (5 bases). V was shortened by 7 bases and J by 4 bases, with 10 bases between the two germline ends. Germline V gene sequence: CDR1 LNHDA, CDR2 SQIVND (reference sequence). CDR3 length equals 12 residues. The CDR3 nucleotides read TGTGCCAGTACAGGGAACTTCTATGGCTACACCTTC. This sequence encodes CASTGNFYGYTF. Complete variable domain (other parts from reference TRBV19 and TRBJ1-2): DGGITQSPKYLFRKEGQNVTLSCEQNLNHDAMYWYRQDPGQGLRLIYYSQIVNDFQKGDIAEGYSVSREKKESFPLTVTSAQKNPTAFYLCASTGNFYGYTFGSGTRLTVV.

This chain links TRBV4-3 with TRBJ2-7; possibly TRBD2 for D (6 bases). CDR1 is LGHNA, CDR2 YSLEER, per germline. The CDR3 loop spans 15 amino acids. V was pared by 0 bases and J by 0 bases, with 9 bases between. The CDR3 sequence: CASSQEIADSYEQYF. The DNA for the CDR3 is TGCGCCAGCAGCCAAGAGATAGCGGACTCCTACGAGCAGTACTTC.

J is TRBJ1-3 and V is TRBV15; TRBD1 might be the D (5 bases). V dropped 4 bases and J dropped 6 bases, with 19 bases sitting between them. The germline gives CDR1 LNHNV, CDR2 YYDKDF (reference sequence). This CDR3 comprises 16 residues. The CDR3, as DNA: TGTGCCACCAGCAACTCTGCGGGACTCCACGTAAACACCATATATTTT. Translated, it gives CATSNSAGLHVNTIYF.